This T cell receptor (beta chain) was identified in a study of blood T cell repertoires in COVID-19. Background on the study: Samples representing acute and convalescent COVID-19 were sourced from the United States, Italy and Spain. The analysed material was cDNA or gDNA that came from T cells, B-cell-depleted T cells, or PBMCs.

In the original processing: Estimation of nucleated cell counts relied on the amplification of reference gene primers. Assay: immunoSEQ multiplex PCR; the TCRdb copy retains only in-frame clones and omits some. For V, J and clone size, that table is used; D and trimming come from the DNA. The table records approximately 310,000 clones, approximately 87% of them present only once. Looked up from germline, CDR1 is SNHLY and CDR2 is FYNNEI. V shed 4 bases, J shed 5 bases, and the junction held 10 bases outside the gene matches. The CDR3 totals 15 residues. The clonotype comes from a woman in her fifties or sixties who had recovered from COVID-19. Sequencing input: peripheral blood. The chain is built from TRBV2 and TRBJ2-5; 7 nucleotides line up with TRBD1. As DNA, the CDR3 is TGTGCCAGCAGTGCTCTCGGAGGCAGGGGGGAGACCCAGTACTTC. Its protein product is CASSALGGRGETQYF.